Shown below are 21 T cell receptor beta chains from a single sample sequenced in a study of cytomegalovirus exposure and HLA in healthy donors. Primers included in the PCR were 60 Vbeta and 13 Jbeta primers. This table comes from immunoSEQ multiplex PCR, and its TCRdb copy is limited to in-frame clones, with some not included. The data show 70,000 to 85,000 clones, with roughly 70% seen just once and 7.5% to 9.5% held by the top ten. The sequenced sample was PBMCs. The receptors stem from a man in his forties in good health and CMV-seropositive.

This clone was detected once. The J gene is TRBJ2-7, the V gene TRBV6-1; TRBD2 is a possible D gene (6 bases). The CDR3 contains 14 residues. Deletions cut 8 bases from V and 6 bases from J, with 20 bases between. Looked up from germline, CDR1 is MNHNS and CDR2 is SASEGT. In DNA, the CDR3 is TGTGCCAGCTCGGAGGGTGGGGTGATGGGCGAGCAGTACTTC. Amino acid sequence: CASSEGGVMGEQYF.

V is TRBV7-2 and J is TRBJ1-5, with 9 positions matching TRBD1. Germline V gene data show CDR1 as SGHTA and CDR2 as FQGNSA. CDR3 size: 16 residues. The J segment lost 4 bases and the V segment lost 5 bases, leaving 9 bases of the junction unmatched. DNA of the CDR3: TGTGCCAGCAGCGGGACAGGGAATAACCTTAATCAGCCCCAGCATTTT. Protein product: CASSGTGNNLNQPQHF.

Concerning this clone itself: This specimen includes other DNA sequences encoding the same CDR3. The chain couples TRBV5-4 to TRBJ1-1, with 8 nucleotides matching TRBD1. Germline CDR1 SGHNT, CDR2 YYREEE (reference sequence). V gave up 4 bases and J gave up 6 bases; unmatched junction bases: 11. The CDR3 consists of 15 residues. The CDR3 DNA reads as TGTGCCAGCAGCACGGGCAGGGGGCGAGGCGCTGAAGCTTTCTTT. Protein: CASSTGRGRGAEAFF.

The rearrangement links TRBV27 to TRBJ2-3, with 8 positions matching TRBD2. From germline, CDR1 is MNHEY and CDR2 SMNVEV (reference sequence). The CDR3 spans 15 residues. Losses at the gene ends were 6 bases for V and 7 bases for J; bases not matched to a gene: 12. The CDR3 spells CASRTAGAGGYTQYF. The CDR3 nucleotides are TGTGCCAGCAGGACAGCGGGAGCTGGGGGATATACGCAGTATTTT.

The chain recombines TRBV15 with TRBJ2-1, with TRBD2 matching 11 bases. V shed 3 bases and J 2 bases; nucleotides not matched to a gene: 0. Germline lookup yields CDR1 LNHNV and CDR2 YYDKDF (reference sequence). The length of the CDR3 is 15 residues. The CDR3 nucleotides are TGTGCCACCAGCAGTAGCGGGAGGGCCTACAATGAGCAGTTCTTC. Amino acids: CATSSSGRAYNEQFF.

This rearrangement joins TRBV27 to TRBJ1-5; D gene unclear. CDR1 and CDR2 from the germline V gene are MNHEY and SMNVEV (reference sequence). Trimming removed 2 bases from V and 14 bases from J, with 16 bases in between. This CDR3 has 13 amino acids. In DNA, the CDR3 is TGTGCCAGCAGTTTAAGCGCCCTTGCAAGCAAGCATTTT. This gives the protein CASSLSALASKHF.

The rearrangement uses TRBV4-3 and TRBJ1-1, with D maybe TRBD1 (5 bases). The CDR3 is 15 residues long. V lost 1 base and J 3 bases, leaving 12 bases between the germline ends. Germline values: CDR1 LGHNA, CDR2 YSLEER. The CDR3 spells CASSQGGRADTEAFF. DNA for the CDR3: TGCGCCAGCAGCCAAGGTGGCAGGGCTGACACTGAAGCTTTCTTT.

In its sample, this clone was seen a few times. This chain connects TRBV7-9 to TRBJ1-5, with D tentatively TRBD1 (6 bases). Germline CDR1 and CDR2: SEHNR and FQNEAQ (reference sequence). This CDR3 contains 16 residues. Trimming stripped 0 bases from V and 3 bases from J, with 12 bases between. The CDR3 is CASSLAAGDVNQPQHF. The CDR3 coding sequence is TGTGCCAGCAGCTTAGCGGCAGGGGATGTCAATCAGCCCCAGCATTTT.

The V call is TRBV18, the J call TRBJ1-1; D may be TRBD1 (5 bases). The CDR3 is 14 residues long. Germline V gene lookup returns CDR1 KGHSH and CDR2 LQKENI. Trimming took off 6 bases at V and 4 bases at J, with 15 bases between the two ends. The CDR3 bases are TGTGCCAGCTCTCCCCAGGGAATTGGCACTGAAGCTTTCTTT. Protein sequence: CASSPQGIGTEAFF. Looking up the rest from reference TRBV18 and TRBJ1-1 gives the full variable domain: NAGVMQNPRHLVRRRGQEARLRCSPMKGHSHVYWYRQLPEEGLKFMVYLQKENIIDESGMPKERFSAEFPKEGPSILRIQQVVRGDSAAYFCASSPQGIGTEAFFGQGTRLTVV.

The chain has TRBV4-2 and TRBJ2-3, with 8 bases aligning to TRBD2. The CDR3 extends over 16 amino acids. The germline CDR1 and CDR2 sequences are LGHNA and YNFKEQ. V was pared by 7 bases and J by 3 bases, with 12 bases of the junction left unmatched. CDR3 nucleotide sequence: TGTGCCAGCACCCCAGTGAGCGGGAGTGTTACAGATACGCAGTATTTT. Translated: CASTPVSGSVTDTQYF.

The CDR3 is CASSPSGTGMGYTF. The DNA for the CDR3 is TGTGCCAGCAGCCCCTCCGGGACAGGGATGGGCTACACCTTC. The chain combines TRBV5-4 with TRBJ1-2; 9 bases are shared with TRBD1. V lost 4 bases and J lost 8; bases outside the gene matches: 9. The CDR3 contains 14 residues. Germline V CDR1 and CDR2: SGHNT, YYREEE (reference sequence).

V usage is TRBV5-1 and J usage is TRBJ1-5; 9 bases are shared with TRBD1. V was clipped by 4 bases and J by 4 bases; unmatched bases: 3. The germline gives CDR1 SGHRS, CDR2 YFSETQ. The CDR3 spans 14 residues. CDR3 loop: CASSPGTGNQPQHF. The CDR3 nucleotides are TGCGCCAGCAGCCCTGGGACAGGGAATCAGCCCCAGCATTTT.

The chain links TRBV5-1 to TRBJ1-4; no clear D gene. Germline assignment: CDR1 SGHRS and CDR2 YFSETQ. V dropped 2 bases and J dropped 8 bases, with 7 bases sitting between them. This CDR3 comprises 12 residues. The CDR3 loop is CASSLGGEKLFF. CDR3 coding DNA: TGCGCCAGCAGCTTAGGAGGCGAAAAACTGTTTTTT.

The CDR3 DNA reads as TGTGCCATCAGTGAAAACTCCTCAGGGGAGCAGTTCTTC. Encoded protein: CAISENSSGEQFF. The chain has TRBV10-3 and TRBJ2-1; the D gene is possibly TRBD1 (5 bases). CDR3 length equals 13 residues. Trimming took 3 bases from V and 10 from J, leaving 13 bases between them. CDR1 and CDR2 (germline): ENHRY, SYGVKD.

This clone was counted only a few times. The gene calls are TRBV4-3 and TRBJ2-3, with 11 bases fitting TRBD2. V lost 1 base and J lost 6; bases outside the gene matches: 12. Germline CDR1 LGHNA, CDR2 YSLEER. This CDR3 spans 18 amino acids. This CDR3 reads CASSQVGYSGGAMDTQYF. For the CDR3, the DNA is TGCGCCAGCAGCCAAGTAGGATATAGCGGGGGGGCTATGGATACGCAGTATTTT.

The chain carries TRBV28 and TRBJ2-7; 10 bases fit TRBD1. This CDR3 is built from 14 residues. Germline-derived CDR1 and CDR2 are MDHEN and SYDVKM. Trimming at V came to 6 bases and at J to 2 bases, leaving 4 bases not matched to a gene. CDR3 nucleotide sequence: TGTGCCAGCAGACCGGGGACAGGGGCCTACGAGCAGTACTTC. This sequence encodes CASRPGTGAYEQYF.

This chain joins TRBV11-2 and TRBJ2-7, with D possibly TRBD1 on 5 matching bases. CDR1 is SGHAT and CDR2 is FQNNGV in the germline V gene. Deletions cut 4 bases from V and 4 bases from J, with 11 bases between. The CDR3 sequence is 13 residues long. The CDR3 loop is CASSSRTLYEQYF. DNA for the CDR3: TGTGCCAGCAGCTCCCGGACATTATACGAGCAGTACTTC.

The chain has TRBV27 and TRBJ2-1, with 7 nucleotides matching TRBD2. The CDR3 sequence is 14 residues long. CDR1 MNHEY and CDR2 SMNVEV come from the germline V gene (reference sequence). Trimming took 8 bases from V and 7 from J; bases not matched to a gene: 11. The CDR3 loop reads CASRSGGIKNEQFF. The CDR3 DNA follows: TGTGCCAGCCGCTCCGGGGGGATAAAGAATGAGCAGTTCTTC.

This clone showed up just once. The chain has TRBV5-1 and TRBJ1-1, with D possibly matching TRBD1 (6 bases). Germline loops: CDR1 SGHRS, CDR2 YFSETQ. The CDR3 has 13 residues. V was pared by 4 bases and J by 2 bases, with 9 bases between. The CDR3 reads CASSQQGNTEAFF. The CDR3 DNA sequence: TGCGCCAGCAGCCAACAGGGAAACACTGAAGCTTTCTTT.

This clone was counted only a few times. This rearrangement joins TRBV29-1 to TRBJ2-1, with D unresolved. CDR3 length: 11 amino acids. Germline CDR1 SQVTM, CDR2 ANQGSEA. Trimming left V 7 bases short and J 3 bases short, with 7 bases between. CDR3 DNA sequence: TGCAGCGGCGAAAGCTACAATGAGCAGTTCTTC. Its protein product is CSGESYNEQFF.

The CDR3 sequence is CASRPGPGLAGGRPYNEQFF. CDR3 sequence (DNA): TGTGCCAGCAGACCTGGCCCGGGACTAGCGGGAGGCCGGCCCTACAATGAGCAGTTCTTC. V usage is TRBV27 and J usage is TRBJ2-1; 15 nucleotides agree with TRBD2. V was clipped by 6 bases and J by 2 bases; unmatched bases: 14. Per the germline V gene, CDR1 is MNHEY and CDR2 is SMNVEV (reference sequence). This CDR3 has 20 residues.